This T cell receptor beta chain was obtained from a study of T cells in narcolepsy. Study-wide background: Donors had narcolepsy type 1 or type 2, or were healthy controls.

The CDR3 covers 17 residues. Trimming cost V 0 bases and J 9 bases; bases outside gene matches: 13. Germline V lookup: CDR1 MGHRA, CDR2 YSYEKL. This table comes from immunoSEQ multiplex PCR, and its TCRdb copy is limited to in-frame clones, with some not included. The data show about 35,000 clones, approximately 80% seen once. Study conclusions and caveats: Autoreactive HCRT-specific and TRIB2-specific clonotypes were marked in same-patient CSF-versus-blood CD4+ comparisons. In some patient and control memory CD4+ samples, autoreactive clones were absent. Autoreactive clonotypes reportedly recurred in blood of same and different patients, not controls.

Worth noting for this clone: Its antigen is currently unknown.

The receptor comes from a human donor in good health. The sequencing sample was made of memory (CD45RA-) CD4+ T cells from blood. The chain recombines TRBV4-1 with TRBJ2-1; 8 nucleotides align to TRBD2. In nucleotides, the CDR3 is TGCGCCAGCAGCCAAGATGATCGTAGCGGGGACGGGGGTGAGCAGTTCTTC. As protein: CASSQDDRSGDGGEQFF.